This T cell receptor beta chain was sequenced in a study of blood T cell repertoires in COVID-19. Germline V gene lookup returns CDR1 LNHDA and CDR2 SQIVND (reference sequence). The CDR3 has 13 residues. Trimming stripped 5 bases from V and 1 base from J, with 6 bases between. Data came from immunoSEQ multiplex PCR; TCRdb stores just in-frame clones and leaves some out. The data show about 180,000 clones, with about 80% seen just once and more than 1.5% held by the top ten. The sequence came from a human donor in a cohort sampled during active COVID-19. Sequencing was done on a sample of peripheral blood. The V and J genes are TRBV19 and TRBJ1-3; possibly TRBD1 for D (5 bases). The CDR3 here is CASSQGSGNTIYF. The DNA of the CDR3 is TGTGCCAGTAGTCAGGGTTCTGGAAACACCATATATTTT.